Each of the 8 T cell receptor beta chains below was sequenced from the same sample in a study of blood T cells in healthy people across ages. Primers used in a second PCR of roughly 6 to 12 cycles were a sample-barcoded 5' primer and a J-beta primer mix. TCRdb fed the 5' RACE reads into MiXCR, producing one record per CDR3 protein. The table includes fewer than 2,000,000 distinct CDR3 sequences, about 31% detected once. Material for sequencing was blood. The receptors originated from a woman aged 25 to 39 in good health.

This sequence joins TRBV29-1 and TRBJ2-3, with 11 bases lining up with TRBD1. This CDR3 region has 16 residues. With V trimmed by 6 bases and J by 7 bases, 15 bases remained unmatched. Germline loops: CDR1 SQVTM, CDR2 ANQGSEA. CDR3 in DNA: TGCAGCGTCGATCAGGTCGGGGACAGGGGGACGAATACGCAGTATTTT. This gives the protein CSVDQVGDRGTNTQYF.

The chain is built from TRBV19 and TRBJ2-6; D unclear. The germline CDR1 and CDR2 sequences are LNHDA and SQIVND (reference sequence). The CDR3 is 14 amino acids. The V gene lost 2 bases and the J gene lost 3 bases, with 5 bases spanning the gap. CDR3 residues: CASSISRGANVLTF. The CDR3 bases are TGTGCCAGTAGTATAAGCCGTGGGGCCAACGTCCTGACTTTC.

The V gene is TRBV7-2, the J gene TRBJ2-7; tentative D call: TRBD2 (6 bases). Germline loops: CDR1 SGHTA, CDR2 FQGNSA. The CDR3 has 14 residues. The V gene lost 2 bases and the J gene lost 6 bases, with 14 bases spanning the gap. The CDR3 sequence: CASSLLWRDGEQYF. Written as DNA, the CDR3 is TGTGCCAGCAGCTTACTGTGGAGGGATGGCGAGCAGTACTTC.

V gene TRBV6-5 combines with J gene TRBJ2-7, with TRBD2 matching 14 bases. J lost 3 bases, V lost 4 bases, and 8 bases had no gene match. CDR3 length equals 17 residues. Germline CDR1 and CDR2: MNHEY and SVGAGI. Written as DNA, the CDR3 is TGTGCCAGCAGTTCGGTGACTAGCGGGGGGGTTAACTACGAGCAGTACTTC. This translates into CASSSVTSGGVNYEQYF.

This clonotype turned up a few times. The chain is built from TRBV20-1 and TRBJ1-2; D is possibly TRBD1 (5 bases). Deletions cut 3 bases from V and 7 bases from J, with 24 bases between. Germline loops: CDR1 DFQATT, CDR2 SNEGSKA (reference sequence). The CDR3 runs to 16 residues. In DNA form, the CDR3 reads TGCAGTGCTAGCCAAACCCCTTTTAGGGGCCGCGGTGGCTACACCTTC. Encoded protein: CSASQTPFRGRGGYTF.

As regards this clonotype: Germline is not matched at one junction end, which may reflect a read error. V is TRBV5-1 and J is TRBJ2-7; 8 bases align to TRBD2. Germline V gene sequence: CDR1 SGHRS, CDR2 YFSETQ. The CDR3 is made up of 16 amino acids. CDR3: CASGPAGGLSSCEQYF. For the CDR3, the DNA is TGCGCCAGCGGACCTGCGGGGGGCCTGAGCTCCTGCGAGCAGTACTTC.

This chain joins TRBV20-1 and TRBJ2-1, with D possibly TRBD1 on 5 matching bases. Germline values: CDR1 DFQATT, CDR2 SNEGSKA (reference sequence). Trimming removed 0 bases at V and 2 bases at J, with 11 bases between. This CDR3 contains 15 residues. Here the CDR3 DNA reads TGCAGTGCTAGAGATCCAGGGTCCCCCTACAATGAGCAGTTCTTC. Its protein is CSARDPGSPYNEQFF.

The genes are TRBV5-1 and TRBJ1-2; possible D gene TRBD1, 5 bases. CDR3 size: 16 residues. Trimming took off 4 bases at V and 7 bases at J, with 23 bases between the two ends. Germline V lookup: CDR1 SGHRS, CDR2 YFSETQ. CDR3 protein: CASSPRGGVVRTGYTF. CDR3 coding DNA: TGCGCCAGCAGCCCGAGGGGAGGGGTAGTTAGGACTGGCTACACCTTC.